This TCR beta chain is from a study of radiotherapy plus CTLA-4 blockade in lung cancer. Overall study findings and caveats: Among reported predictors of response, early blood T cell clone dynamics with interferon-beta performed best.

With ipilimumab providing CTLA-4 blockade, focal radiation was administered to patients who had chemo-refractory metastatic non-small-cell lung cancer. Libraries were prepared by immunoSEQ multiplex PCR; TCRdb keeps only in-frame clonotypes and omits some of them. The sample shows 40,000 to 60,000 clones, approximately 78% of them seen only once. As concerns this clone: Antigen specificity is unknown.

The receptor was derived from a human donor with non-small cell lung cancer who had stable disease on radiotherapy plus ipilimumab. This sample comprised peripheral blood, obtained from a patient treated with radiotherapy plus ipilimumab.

The CDR3 DNA reads as TGTGCCAGCAGCTTTGGATGGGCAGACAACACCGGGGAGCTGTTTTTT. It specifies CASSFGWADNTGELFF. The chain employs TRBV7-9 and TRBJ2-2; D is undetermined. Between the trimmed V and J ends, which lost 3 bases and 2 bases, there was a span of 13 bases. The CDR3 length is 16 residues. CDR1 and CDR2 (germline): SEHNR, FQNEAQ (reference sequence).